These T cell receptor beta chains were read from a single sample in a study of blood T cell repertoires in COVID-19. Generated by immunoSEQ multiplex PCR, the TCRdb table keeps only in-frame clones and is missing some. The sample holds under 300,000 clones, 88% seen once. The sample taken for sequencing was peripheral blood. The source of these receptors is a woman aged 30 to 39 with acute or convalescent COVID-19. The CDR3 runs from the conserved cysteine through the conserved F or W. Fields, in order: V gene, D gene, J gene, CDR3 DNA, CDR3 protein. The D gene is left open where the match is weak.

v_gene: TRBV9; d_gene: TRBD2; j_gene: TRBJ2-2; CDR3nt: TGTGCCAGCAGCTCGAAGGGAGGGACCGGGGAGCTGTTTTTT; CDR3aa: CASSSKGGTGELFF
v_gene: TRBV14; d_gene: -; j_gene: TRBJ1-4; CDR3nt: TGTGCCAGCAGCCAACAGGGGTTAGGGGAAAAACTGTTTTTT; CDR3aa: CASSQQGLGEKLFF
v_gene: TRBV19; d_gene: TRBD1; j_gene: TRBJ2-3; CDR3nt: TGTGCCAGTAGTATAGCTGGGACAGGGCGGACAGATACGCAGTATTTT; CDR3aa: CASSIAGTGRTDTQYF
v_gene: TRBV6-2/TRBV6-3; d_gene: -; j_gene: TRBJ2-7; CDR3nt: TGTGCCAGCAGTTACTCGCCCCAGGCAGGGGAATTGTGGGAGCAGTACTTC; CDR3aa: CASSYSPQAGELWEQYF
v_gene: TRBV4-2; d_gene: -; j_gene: TRBJ2-1; CDR3nt: TGTGCCAGCAGCGGAGTAATCTATGAGCAGTTCTTC; CDR3aa: CASSGVIYEQFF
v_gene: TRBV6-5; d_gene: -; j_gene: TRBJ2-1; CDR3nt: TGTGCCAGCTCACGGACAACCGACAATGAGCAGTTCTTC; CDR3aa: CASSRTTDNEQFF
v_gene: TRBV7-9; d_gene: -; j_gene: TRBJ2-1; CDR3nt: TGTGCCAGCACGCAATCTGGGTCGGGCAATGAGCAGTTCTTC; CDR3aa: CASTQSGSGNEQFF
v_gene: TRBV7-8; d_gene: TRBD1; j_gene: TRBJ2-7; CDR3nt: TGTGCCAGCAGCTGGGGACAGGGAGCCTACGAGCAGTACTTC; CDR3aa: CASSWGQGAYEQYF
v_gene: TRBV4-2; d_gene: TRBD2; j_gene: TRBJ2-7; CDR3nt: TGTGCCAGCAGCCAACCTCTGACGGGAGGGCCGTACGAGCAGTACTTC; CDR3aa: CASSQPLTGGPYEQYF
v_gene: TRBV7-9; d_gene: -; j_gene: TRBJ2-5; CDR3nt: TGTGCCAGCAGCTCCTTAGAGACCCAGTACTTC; CDR3aa: CASSSLETQYF
v_gene: TRBV4-3; d_gene: -; j_gene: TRBJ2-2; CDR3nt: TGCGCCAGCAGCCAGAGCGGGAACACCGGGGAGCTGTTTTTT; CDR3aa: CASSQSGNTGELFF
v_gene: TRBV7-2; d_gene: TRBD1; j_gene: TRBJ2-7; CDR3nt: TGTGCCAGCAGCTTAGCGGGACAGCTTTTTTACGAGCAGTACTTC; CDR3aa: CASSLAGQLFYEQYF
v_gene: TRBV6-2/TRBV6-3; d_gene: -; j_gene: TRBJ2-7; CDR3nt: TGTGCCAGCAGTTACTCTATGGGCACAGGGACCTACGAGCAGTACTTC; CDR3aa: CASSYSMGTGTYEQYF
v_gene: TRBV6-2/TRBV6-3; d_gene: -; j_gene: TRBJ2-7; CDR3nt: TGTGCCAGCAGTCTGGACAGACGCTACGAGCAGTACTTC; CDR3aa: CASSLDRRYEQYF
v_gene: TRBV6-5; d_gene: TRBD2; j_gene: TRBJ2-1; CDR3nt: TGTGCCAGCAGTTATCAGACTAGCGGGAGCAATGAGCAGTTCTTC; CDR3aa: CASSYQTSGSNEQFF
v_gene: TRBV5-4; d_gene: -; j_gene: TRBJ1-2; CDR3nt: TGTGCCAGCAGCTACAGGGATGGCTACACCTTC; CDR3aa: CASSYRDGYTF
v_gene: TRBV5-3; d_gene: -; j_gene: TRBJ1-5; CDR3nt: TGTGCCAGAAGTATTAGAGATCCACTTAGGACAGAACCGGAGCTCGAGGGGGGCAATCAGCCCCAGCATTTT; CDR3aa: CARSIRDPLRTEPELEGGNQPQHF
v_gene: TRBV7-9; d_gene: -; j_gene: TRBJ1-6; CDR3nt: TGTGCCAGCAGCACCACCCTGAGCTCCTATAATTCACCCCTCCACTTT; CDR3aa: CASSTTLSSYNSPLHF
v_gene: TRBV18; d_gene: -; j_gene: TRBJ2-2; CDR3nt: TGTGCCAGCTCTTCCGGAACAGGAATGAACACCGGGGAGCTGTTTTTT; CDR3aa: CASSSGTGMNTGELFF
v_gene: TRBV5-1; d_gene: TRBD2; j_gene: TRBJ2-5; CDR3nt: TGCGCCAGCAGCGTAACCGGGACTAGCCAAGAGACCCAGTACTTC; CDR3aa: CASSVTGTSQETQYF
v_gene: TRBV6-5; d_gene: -; j_gene: TRBJ1-1; CDR3nt: TGTGCCAGCGTGAGCGGGCTGGGGACTGAAGCTTTCTTT; CDR3aa: CASVSGLGTEAFF
v_gene: TRBV25-1; d_gene: -; j_gene: TRBJ2-3; CDR3nt: TGTGCCAGCAGTCCGGGACACAGAGATACGCAGTATTTT; CDR3aa: CASSPGHRDTQYF